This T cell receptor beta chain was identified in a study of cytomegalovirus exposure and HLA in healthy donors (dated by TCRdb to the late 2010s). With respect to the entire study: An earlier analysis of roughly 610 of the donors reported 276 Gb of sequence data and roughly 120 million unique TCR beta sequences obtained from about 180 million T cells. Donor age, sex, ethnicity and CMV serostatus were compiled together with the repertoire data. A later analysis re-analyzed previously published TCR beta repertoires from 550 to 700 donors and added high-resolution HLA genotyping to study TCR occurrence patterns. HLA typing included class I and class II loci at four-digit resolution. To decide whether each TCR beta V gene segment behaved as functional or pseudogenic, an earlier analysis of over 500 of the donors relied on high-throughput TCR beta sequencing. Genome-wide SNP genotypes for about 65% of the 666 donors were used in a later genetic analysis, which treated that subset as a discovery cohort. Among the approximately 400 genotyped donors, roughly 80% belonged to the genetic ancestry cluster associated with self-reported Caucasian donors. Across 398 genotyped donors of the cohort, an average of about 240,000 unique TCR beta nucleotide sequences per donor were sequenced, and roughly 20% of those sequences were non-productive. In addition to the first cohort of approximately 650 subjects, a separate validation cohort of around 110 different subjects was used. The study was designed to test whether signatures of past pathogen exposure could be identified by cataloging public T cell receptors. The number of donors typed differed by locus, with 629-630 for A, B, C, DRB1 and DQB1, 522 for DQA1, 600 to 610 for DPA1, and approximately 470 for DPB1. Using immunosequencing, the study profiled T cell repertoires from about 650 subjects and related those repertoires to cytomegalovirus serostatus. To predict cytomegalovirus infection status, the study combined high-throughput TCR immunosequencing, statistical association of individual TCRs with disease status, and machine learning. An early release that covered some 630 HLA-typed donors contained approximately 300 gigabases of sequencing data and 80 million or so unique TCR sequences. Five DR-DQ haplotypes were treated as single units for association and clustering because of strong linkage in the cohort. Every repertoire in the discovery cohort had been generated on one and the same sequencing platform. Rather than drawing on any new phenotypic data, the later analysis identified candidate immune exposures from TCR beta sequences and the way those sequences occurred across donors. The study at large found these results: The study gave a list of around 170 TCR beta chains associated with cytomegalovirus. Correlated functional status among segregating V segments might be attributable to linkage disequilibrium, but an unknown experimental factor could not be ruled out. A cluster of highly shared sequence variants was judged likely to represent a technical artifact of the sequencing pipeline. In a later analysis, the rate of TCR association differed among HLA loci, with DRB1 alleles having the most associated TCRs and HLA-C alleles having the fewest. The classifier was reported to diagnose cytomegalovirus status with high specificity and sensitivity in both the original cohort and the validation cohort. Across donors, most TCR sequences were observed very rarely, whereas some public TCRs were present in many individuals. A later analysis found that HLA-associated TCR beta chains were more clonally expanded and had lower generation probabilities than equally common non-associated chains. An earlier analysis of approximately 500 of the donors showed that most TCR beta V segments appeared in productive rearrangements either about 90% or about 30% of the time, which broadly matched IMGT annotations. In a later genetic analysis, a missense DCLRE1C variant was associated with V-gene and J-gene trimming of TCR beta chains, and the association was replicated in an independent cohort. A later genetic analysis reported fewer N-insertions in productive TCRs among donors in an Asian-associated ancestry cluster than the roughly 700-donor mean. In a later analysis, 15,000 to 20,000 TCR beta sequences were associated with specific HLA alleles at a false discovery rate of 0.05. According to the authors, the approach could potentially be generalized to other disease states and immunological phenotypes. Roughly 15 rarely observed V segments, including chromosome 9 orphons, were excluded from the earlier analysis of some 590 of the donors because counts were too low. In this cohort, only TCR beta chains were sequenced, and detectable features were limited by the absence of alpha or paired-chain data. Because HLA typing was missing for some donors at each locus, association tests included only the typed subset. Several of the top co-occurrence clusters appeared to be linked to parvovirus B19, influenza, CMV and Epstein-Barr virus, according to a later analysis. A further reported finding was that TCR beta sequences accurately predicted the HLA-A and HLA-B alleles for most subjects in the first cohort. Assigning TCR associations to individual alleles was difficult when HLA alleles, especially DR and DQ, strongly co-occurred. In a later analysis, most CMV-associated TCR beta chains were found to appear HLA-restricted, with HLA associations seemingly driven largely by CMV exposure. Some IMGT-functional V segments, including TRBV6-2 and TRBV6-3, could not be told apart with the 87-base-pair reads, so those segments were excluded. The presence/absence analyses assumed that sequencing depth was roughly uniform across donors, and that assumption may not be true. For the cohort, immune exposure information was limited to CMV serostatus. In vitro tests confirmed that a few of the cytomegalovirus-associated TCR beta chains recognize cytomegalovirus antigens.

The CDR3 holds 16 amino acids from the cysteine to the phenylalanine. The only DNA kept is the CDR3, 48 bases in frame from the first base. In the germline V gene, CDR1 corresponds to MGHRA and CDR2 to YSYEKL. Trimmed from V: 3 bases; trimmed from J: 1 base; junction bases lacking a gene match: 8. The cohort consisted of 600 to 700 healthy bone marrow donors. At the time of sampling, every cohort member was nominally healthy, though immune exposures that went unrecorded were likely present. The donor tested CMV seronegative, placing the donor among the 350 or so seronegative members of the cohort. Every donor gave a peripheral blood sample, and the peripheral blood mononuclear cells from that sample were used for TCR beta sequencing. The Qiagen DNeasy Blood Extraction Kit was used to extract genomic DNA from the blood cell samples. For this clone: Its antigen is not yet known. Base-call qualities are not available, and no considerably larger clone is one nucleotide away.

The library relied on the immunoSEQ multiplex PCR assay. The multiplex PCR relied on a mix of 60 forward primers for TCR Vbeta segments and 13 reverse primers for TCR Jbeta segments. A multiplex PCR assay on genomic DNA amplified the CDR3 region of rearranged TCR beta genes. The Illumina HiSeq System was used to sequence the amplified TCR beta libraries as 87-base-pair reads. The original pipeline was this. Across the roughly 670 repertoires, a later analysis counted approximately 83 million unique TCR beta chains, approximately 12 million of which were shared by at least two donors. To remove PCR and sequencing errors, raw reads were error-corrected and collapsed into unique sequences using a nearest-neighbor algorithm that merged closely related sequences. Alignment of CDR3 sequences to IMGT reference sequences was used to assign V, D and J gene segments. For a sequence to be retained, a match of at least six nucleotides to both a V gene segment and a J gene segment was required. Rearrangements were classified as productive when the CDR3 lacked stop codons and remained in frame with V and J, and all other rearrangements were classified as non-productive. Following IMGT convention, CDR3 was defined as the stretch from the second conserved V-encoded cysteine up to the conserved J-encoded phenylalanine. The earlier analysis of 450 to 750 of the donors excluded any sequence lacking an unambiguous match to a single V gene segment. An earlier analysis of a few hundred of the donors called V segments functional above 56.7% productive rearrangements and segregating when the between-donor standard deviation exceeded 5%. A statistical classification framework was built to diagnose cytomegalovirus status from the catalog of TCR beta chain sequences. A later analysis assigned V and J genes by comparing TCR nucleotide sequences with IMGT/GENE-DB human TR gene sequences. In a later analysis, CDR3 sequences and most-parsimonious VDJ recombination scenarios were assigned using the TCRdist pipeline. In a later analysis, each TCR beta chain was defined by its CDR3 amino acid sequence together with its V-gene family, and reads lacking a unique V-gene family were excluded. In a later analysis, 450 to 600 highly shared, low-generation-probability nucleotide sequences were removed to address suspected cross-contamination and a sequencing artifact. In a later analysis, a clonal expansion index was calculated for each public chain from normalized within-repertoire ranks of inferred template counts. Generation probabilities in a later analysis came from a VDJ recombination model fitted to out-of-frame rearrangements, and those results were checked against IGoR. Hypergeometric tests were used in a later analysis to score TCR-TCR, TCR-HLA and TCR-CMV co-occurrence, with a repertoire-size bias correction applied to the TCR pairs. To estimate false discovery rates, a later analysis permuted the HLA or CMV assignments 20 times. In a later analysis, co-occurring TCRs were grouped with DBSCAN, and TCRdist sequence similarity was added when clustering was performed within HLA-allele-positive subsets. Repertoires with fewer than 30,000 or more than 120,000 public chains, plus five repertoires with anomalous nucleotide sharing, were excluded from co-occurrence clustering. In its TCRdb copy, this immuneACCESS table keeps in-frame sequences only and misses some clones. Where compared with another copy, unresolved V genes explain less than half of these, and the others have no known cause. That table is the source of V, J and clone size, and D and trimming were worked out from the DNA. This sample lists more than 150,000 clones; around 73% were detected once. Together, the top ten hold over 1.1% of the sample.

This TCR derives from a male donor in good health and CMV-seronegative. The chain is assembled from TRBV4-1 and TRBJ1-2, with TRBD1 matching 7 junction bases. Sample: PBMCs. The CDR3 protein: CASSQSQGQINYGYTF. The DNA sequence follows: TGCGCCAGCAGCCAGTCACAGGGACAGATTAACTATGGCTACACCTTC.